The rows below give T cell receptor beta chains drawn from one sample of a study of tumor-infiltrating lymphocytes in localized non-small cell lung cancer. The assay was immunoSEQ multiplex PCR, and TCRdb's table has in-frame clones only and misses some. The data show 15,000 to 20,000 clones, just under 80% seen once. The sequenced sample was lung tumor tissue. Receptors were obtained from a human donor with non-small cell lung cancer. CDR3s include the opening cysteine and the closing phenylalanine or tryptophan. D genes are given only for firm matches. Not all rows give a size; the values are once, few, many and, for expanded clones, a class.

cdr3_aa cdr3_nt j_call clone_size d_call v_call
CAWTGGSGSGETQYF TGTGCCTGGACCGGGGGTAGCGGGAGCGGGGAGACCCAGTACTTC TRBJ2-5 NA TRBD2 TRBV30
CASSHYSGGASELFF TGCGCCAGCAGCCATTATAGCGGGGGGGCCAGTGAGCTGTTTTTT TRBJ2-2 NA TRBD2 TRBV4-3
CASSAARGVGNQPQHF TGTGCCAGCAGCGCGGCTCGGGGGGTCGGCAATCAGCCCCAGCATTTT TRBJ1-5 NA NA TRBV5-8
CASSLVTALTYEQYF TGTGCCAGCAGTTTAGTGACAGCCCTAACCTACGAGCAGTACTTC TRBJ2-7 few NA TRBV27
CAISKGQTNYGYTF TGTGCCATCAGTAAAGGACAGACTAACTATGGCTACACCTTC TRBJ1-2 NA NA TRBV10-3
CASSLGIRGNQPQHF TGTGCCAGCAGCTTGGGGATCAGGGGCAATCAGCCCCAGCATTTT TRBJ1-5 NA NA TRBV7-9
CAWNRGERNTIYF TGTGCCTGGAATAGGGGGGAGAGAAACACCATATATTTT TRBJ1-3 once NA TRBV30
CASSLGSGTDTQYF TGTGCCAGCAGCTTAGGATCAGGCACAGATACGCAGTATTTT TRBJ2-3 NA NA TRBV7-3
CASSPRTGLGQETQYF TGTGCCAGCAGCCCCCGGACAGGGTTAGGACAAGAGACCCAGTACTTC TRBJ2-5 NA TRBD1 TRBV27
CASRVPGQTQYF TGTGCCAGCAGGGTGCCGGGACAAACGCAGTATTTT TRBJ2-3 NA NA TRBV5-4
CASSLLFSTDTQYF TGTGCCAGCAGTCTCCTCTTTAGCACAGATACGCAGTATTTT TRBJ2-3 NA NA TRBV2
CASSEVGATWNYGYTF TGTGCCAGCAGTGAAGTGGGGGCAACTTGGAACTATGGCTACACCTTC TRBJ1-2 NA NA TRBV2
CASSLFLTRGLWDTEAFF TGTGCCAGCAGCCTGTTCTTGACCCGAGGACTGTGGGACACTGAAGCTTTCTTT TRBJ1-1 NA NA TRBV5-5
CASSSGQLIAKNIQYF TGCGCCAGCAGTTCCGGACAGTTAATAGCCAAAAACATTCAGTACTTC TRBJ2-4 few NA TRBV5-1
CASSEEGDSNQPQHF TGTGCCAGCAGTGAAGAGGGGGATAGCAATCAGCCCCAGCATTTT TRBJ1-5 NA NA TRBV2
CATSRAGQGAEKLFF TGTGCCACCAGCAGAGCAGGACAGGGTGCTGAAAAACTGTTTTTT TRBJ1-4 NA TRBD1 TRBV15
CASGLGGGAGTEAFF TGTGCTAGTGGTTTGGGAGGGGGCGCGGGCACTGAAGCTTTCTTT TRBJ1-1 NA TRBD1 TRBV12-5
CASSLGWESGELFF TGTGCCAGCAGTTTGGGTTGGGAGTCCGGGGAGCTGTTTTTT TRBJ2-2 few NA TRBV9
CASRVLAEETQYF TGTGCCAGCAGGGTCCTAGCGGAAGAGACCCAGTACTTC TRBJ2-5 NA TRBD2 TRBV5-4
CASSLDGGDTQYF TGTGCCAGCAGCTTAGATGGGGGAGATACGCAGTATTTT TRBJ2-3 NA NA TRBV11-2
CASSLGFVAGGPGTDTQYF TGTGCCAGCAGCTTAGGGTTTGTGGCGGGGGGCCCCGGCACAGATACGCAGTATTTT TRBJ2-3 NA TRBD2 TRBV7-2
CASSPMDRENQPQHF TGTGCCAGTAGTCCGATGGACAGGGAAAATCAGCCCCAGCATTTT TRBJ1-5 NA TRBD1 TRBV19
CASRQGATYNEQFF TGTGCCAGCAGACAGGGGGCGACATACAATGAGCAGTTCTTC TRBJ2-1 NA TRBD1 TRBV5-4
CASSPLRVGNTEAFF TGTGCCAGCAGCCCCCTCAGGGTGGGGAACACTGAAGCTTTCTTT TRBJ1-1 NA NA TRBV11-2
CASSLWQGAISGNTIYF TGTGCCAGCAGTTTATGGCAGGGGGCGATCTCTGGAAACACCATATATTTT TRBJ1-3 NA TRBD1 TRBV28
CASSLGTGQTNEKLFF TGTGCCAGCAGCTTGGGGACAGGGCAAACTAATGAAAAACTGTTTTTT TRBJ1-4 NA TRBD1 TRBV5-6
CASSIGGGLRETQYF TGTGCCAGTAGTATAGGAGGGGGGTTGCGAGAGACCCAGTACTTC TRBJ2-5 NA NA TRBV19
CASRPGRGNEKLFF TGTGCCAGCAGGCCGGGGAGGGGGAATGAAAAACTGTTTTTT TRBJ1-4 NA NA TRBV6-6
CASSLLAGSSYNEQFF TGCGCCAGCAGCTTGCTTGCGGGAAGCTCCTACAATGAGCAGTTCTTC TRBJ2-1 NA NA TRBV5-1
CASSLVAGNEQFF TGTGCCAGCAGCTTGGTTGCTGGGAATGAGCAGTTCTTC TRBJ2-1 NA NA TRBV5-4
CASSLAAYNEQFF TGTGCCAGCAGCTTAGCCGCCTACAATGAGCAGTTCTTC TRBJ2-1 NA NA TRBV7-2
CASSPSPYEQYF TGTGCCAGCAGTCCGAGTCCCTACGAGCAGTACTTC TRBJ2-7 NA NA TRBV27
CASSGTADTEAFF TGTGCCAGCAGCGGGACAGCCGACACTGAAGCTTTCTTT TRBJ1-1 NA TRBD1 TRBV7-2
CASSSPRESSYEQYF TGTGCCAGCAGCTCCCCCCGAGAGAGCTCCTACGAGCAGTACTTC TRBJ2-7 NA NA TRBV6-5
CASSSYAFNTGELFF TGTGCCAGTAGTAGTTACGCATTTAACACCGGGGAGCTGTTTTTT TRBJ2-2 NA NA TRBV19
CASSASRRGGYTF TGTGCCAGCAGCGCCTCGAGGCGGGGCGGCTACACCTTC TRBJ1-2 NA NA TRBV9
CASTHPGTPRDTEAFF TGTGCCAGCACCCACCCCGGGACACCGAGGGACACTGAAGCTTTCTTT TRBJ1-1 NA NA TRBV7-9
CASSVASGVSYNEQFF TGTGCCAGCAGCGTAGCTAGCGGGGTCTCCTACAATGAGCAGTTCTTC TRBJ2-1 NA TRBD2 TRBV9
CAISAGQVAGANVLTF TGTGCCATCAGTGCAGGACAGGTGGCTGGGGCCAACGTCCTGACTTTC TRBJ2-6 NA TRBD1 TRBV10-3